A single sample gave rise to the 20 T cell receptor beta chains below, sequenced in a study of blood T cell repertoires in COVID-19. Here immunoSEQ multiplex PCR was the method, and the copy in TCRdb shows in-frame clones only, minus some. The table lists about 170,000 clones, 84% of them singletons. Material: peripheral blood. The origin of the receptors is a woman older than 75 with COVID-19, enrolled during active disease.

The chain couples TRBV28 to TRBJ2-6; D perhaps matches TRBD1 (7 bases). The germline V gene encodes CDR1 MDHEN and CDR2 SYDVKM. This CDR3 comprises 17 residues. V was trimmed by 3 bases and J by 0 bases, leaving 12 bases between them. The CDR3 region has the DNA TGTGCCAGCAGTTTTGGGCAGGGGGGCTCTGGGGCCAACGTCCTGACTTTC. Amino acid sequence: CASSFGQGGSGANVLTF.

The chain's CDR3 is CAISALAGAGETQYF. The CDR3 coding sequence is TGTGCCATCAGTGCCCTAGCGGGAGCAGGGGAGACCCAGTACTTC. This sequence joins TRBV10-3 and TRBJ2-5; 10 nucleotides line up with TRBD2. The V gene's germline CDR1 is ENHRY and CDR2 SYGVKD. With V trimmed by 4 bases and J by 5 bases, 7 bases remained unmatched. The length of the CDR3 is 15 residues.

This clone was found a few times. The chain is built from TRBV4-1 and TRBJ2-4; 11 positions match TRBD2. V gave up 3 bases and J gave up 4 bases; unmatched junction bases: 23. The CDR3 extends over 22 amino acids. Per the germline V gene, CDR1 is MGHRA and CDR2 is YSYEKL. CDR3 nucleotides: TGCGCCAGCAGCCATCCCCTCCAGGGGGCTAGCGGGGGGAGGTTCGGGAAAAACATTCAGTACTTC. It yields the protein CASSHPLQGASGGRFGKNIQYF.

The CDR3 loop is CASSFGTGGSTDTQYF. CDR3 coding DNA: TGCGCCAGCAGCTTTGGTACAGGGGGAAGCACAGATACGCAGTATTTT. The genes are TRBV5-1 and TRBJ2-3, with 8 bases fitting TRBD1. The junction had 5 bases not matched to a gene; V was cut back by 2 bases and J by 0 bases. CDR1 SGHRS and CDR2 YFSETQ come from the germline V gene. This CDR3 is built from 16 residues.

The chain links TRBV19 to TRBJ2-5; 7 bases agree with TRBD1. Germline assignment: CDR1 LNHDA and CDR2 SQIVND (reference sequence). Trimming cost V 6 bases and J 3 bases; bases outside gene matches: 1. The CDR3 contains 12 residues. CDR3 region: CASSGTEETQYF. CDR3 bases: TGTGCCAGTAGCGGGACAGAAGAGACCCAGTACTTC.

The chain recombines TRBV6-6 with TRBJ2-5, with 7 bases identical to TRBD2. The CDR3 runs 15 residues. The junction had 12 bases not matched to a gene; V was cut back by 6 bases and J by 5 bases. CDR1 is MNHNY and CDR2 is SVGAGI in the germline V gene (reference sequence). The CDR3 sequence is CASSTINGGGETQYF. The CDR3 DNA is TGTGCCAGCAGCACGATCAATGGGGGAGGGGAGACCCAGTACTTC.

About this clone itself: The sample has other DNA sequences that encode this CDR3 too. The rearrangement uses TRBV9 and TRBJ2-1; D uncertain. This CDR3 comprises 14 residues. Looked up from germline, CDR1 is SGDLS and CDR2 is YYNGEE. Trimming left V 2 bases short and J 3 bases short, with 9 bases between. In DNA, the CDR3 is TGTGCCAGCAGCGTGGCAGGCAGCTACAATGAGCAGTTCTTC. As protein: CASSVAGSYNEQFF.

The rearrangement uses TRBV3-1 (or the pseudogene TRBV3-2) and TRBJ1-2; D gene unclear. The CDR3 length is 14 residues. Per the germline V gene, CDR1 is LGHDT and CDR2 is YNNKEL (reference sequence). Deletions cut 1 base from V and 6 bases from J, with 12 bases between. This chain's CDR3 is CASSQGEYLHGYTF. As DNA, the CDR3 is TGTGCCAGCAGCCAAGGTGAATACTTACATGGCTACACCTTC.

This chain uses TRBV6-6 with TRBJ1-2; TRBD1 matches at 8 bases. The junction had 8 bases not matched to a gene; V was cut back by 5 bases and J by 3 bases. Germline assignment: CDR1 MNHNY and CDR2 SVGAGI (reference sequence). The CDR3 runs to 15 residues. The CDR3 DNA follows: TGTGCCAGCAGTCAACGGACAGGGCCGTACTATGGCTACACCTTC. Amino acids: CASSQRTGPYYGYTF.

The chain combines TRBV5-1 with TRBJ1-1, with 8 positions matching TRBD1. After removal of 4 bases from V and 1 base from J, the junction contained 9 bases not matched to a gene. CDR3 size: 16 residues. Germline loops: CDR1 SGHRS, CDR2 YFSETQ. CDR3 loop: CASSRETGERNTEAFF. CDR3 coding DNA: TGCGCCAGCAGCCGCGAGACAGGGGAGAGGAACACTGAAGCTTTCTTT.

This clone came up once. The V and J genes are TRBV4-3 and TRBJ2-1; D uncertain. The germline CDR1 and CDR2 sequences are LGHNA and YSLEER. Trimming took 0 bases from V and 4 from J, leaving 13 bases between them. The CDR3 contains 16 residues. Here the CDR3 reads CASSQDWPPVYNEQFF. The CDR3 bases are TGCGCCAGCAGCCAAGATTGGCCACCCGTATACAATGAGCAGTTCTTC.

The gene calls are TRBV28 and TRBJ1-3, with D perhaps matching TRBD1 (6 bases). V dropped 7 bases and J dropped 4 bases, with 11 bases sitting between them. Germline assignment: CDR1 MDHEN and CDR2 SYDVKM. The CDR3 contains 13 residues. CDR3 residues: CASNRDIGNTIYF. The CDR3 nucleotides are TGTGCCAGCAACCGGGACATCGGAAACACCATATATTTT. The variable domain in full, completed from reference TRBV28 and TRBJ1-3, reads DVKVTQSSRYLVKRTGEKVFLECVQDMDHENMFWYRQDPGLGLRLIYFSYDVKMKEKGDIPEGYSVSREKKERFSLILESASTNQTSMYLCASNRDIGNTIYFGEGSWLTVV.

The J gene is TRBJ1-6, the V gene TRBV5-6; D call uncertain. Per the germline V gene, CDR1 is SGHDT and CDR2 is YYEEEE. V shed 3 bases and J shed 0 bases, with 16 bases lying between them. The CDR3 has 18 amino acids. The CDR3 DNA sequence: TGTGCCAGCAGCTCCCCTTCCGCCGAGGCCTCCTATAATTCACCCCTCCACTTT. Amino acid sequence: CASSSPSAEASYNSPLHF.

This chain joins TRBV4-3 and TRBJ2-1; TRBD1 aligns across 9 bases. V was pared by 3 bases and J by 7 bases, with 7 bases of the junction left unmatched. Germline V CDR1 and CDR2: LGHNA, YSLEER. The CDR3 has 15 residues. The CDR3 DNA sequence: TGCGCCAGCAGCCAGGGGACAGGGTGGAGGAATGAGCAGTTCTTC. Protein sequence: CASSQGTGWRNEQFF.

This chain joins TRBV27 and TRBJ1-5, with D unclear. V lost 3 bases to trimming and J lost 4 bases, with 19 bases between them. Germline CDR1 reads MNHEY; CDR2 reads SMNVEV (reference sequence). CDR3 size: 17 residues. The CDR3 is CASSFKFLPVENQPQHF. Written as DNA, the CDR3 is TGTGCCAGCAGTTTCAAGTTCCTACCCGTGGAGAATCAGCCCCAGCATTTT.

This chain connects TRBV7-9 to TRBJ2-7; 13 bases align to TRBD2. There are 14 residues in the CDR3. V was pared by 9 bases and J by 7 bases, with 9 bases of the junction left unmatched. The V gene's germline CDR1 is SEHNR and CDR2 FQNEAQ (reference sequence). CDR3 in DNA: TGTGCCAGTGGGACTAGCGGGACAGGACGGGAGCAGTACTTC. It specifies CASGTSGTGREQYF.

This clone was detected only a few times. The V and J genes are TRBV2 and TRBJ1-3; maybe TRBD1 (6 bases). CDR1 and CDR2 (germline): SNHLY, FYNNEI. The CDR3 contains 16 residues. V shed 5 bases and J shed 8 bases, with 22 bases lying between them. CDR3 loop: CASSLQSRASGDTIYF. In DNA form, the CDR3 reads TGTGCCAGCAGTTTACAATCCCGGGCCTCAGGGGACACCATATATTTT. The variable domain in full, completed from reference TRBV2 and TRBJ1-3, reads EPEVTQTPSHQVTQMGQEVILRCVPISNHLYFYWYRQILGQKVEFLVSFYNNEISEKSEIFDDQFSVERPDGSNFTLKIRSTKLEDSAMYFCASSLQSRASGDTIYFGEGSWLTVV.

CDR3 loop: CASSDSPGGNSPLHF. Here the CDR3 DNA reads TGTGCCAGCAGTGACTCTCCGGGGGGAAATTCACCCCTCCACTTT. The genes are TRBV6-4 and TRBJ1-6, with D possibly being TRBD1 (5 bases). The CDR3 spans 15 residues. V shed 0 bases and J shed 7 bases, with 10 bases lying between them. Germline CDR1 and CDR2: MRHNA and SNTAGT.

The chain uses TRBV2 and TRBJ1-3; no reliable D call. The CDR3 sequence is 14 residues long. The V gene's germline CDR1 is SNHLY and CDR2 FYNNEI. Trimming removed 6 bases from V and 3 bases from J, with 12 bases in between. For the CDR3, the DNA is TGTGCCAGCAGCGGAGGAGTGGTTGGAAACACCATATATTTT. This codes for CASSGGVVGNTIYF.

The chain joins TRBV5-5 to TRBJ1-1, with D unclear. V was pared by 1 base and J by 4 bases, with 11 bases between. Germline CDR1 SGHKS, CDR2 YYEKEE (reference sequence). The CDR3 totals 14 residues. CDR3 in DNA: TGTGCCAGCAGCTTGTACAACATCTTCACTGAAGCTTTCTTT. It yields the protein CASSLYNIFTEAFF. The whole variable domain, remainder taken from reference TRBV5-5 and TRBJ1-1, is DAGVTQSPTHLIKTRGQQVTLRCSPISGHKSVSWYQQVLGQGPQFIFQYYEKEERGRGNFPDRFSARQFPNYSSELNVNALLLGDSALYLCASSLYNIFTEAFFGQGTRLTVV.